Shown below are 27 T cell receptor beta chains from a single sample sequenced in a study of blood T cell repertoires in COVID-19. TCRdb keeps only in-frame clones here, not all; method: immunoSEQ multiplex PCR. The sample records 150,000 to 200,000 clones, 81% being singletons. Sequencing was done on a sample of peripheral blood. The source is a man in his 60s with active or convalescent COVID-19.

The rearrangement uses TRBV6-5 and TRBJ2-7, with a tentative D call TRBD1 (6 bases). V gave up 4 bases and J gave up 3 bases, with 16 bases separating them. The CDR3 spans 15 residues. Germline assignment: CDR1 MNHEY and CDR2 SVGAGI. CDR3 protein: CASSLSRLQGYEQYF. CDR3 DNA sequence: TGTGCCAGCAGTTTGAGTCGGCTACAGGGCTACGAGCAGTACTTC.

V usage is TRBV7-9 and J usage is TRBJ2-5; 9 bases are a match to TRBD1. V lost 6 bases, J lost 5 bases, and 7 bases stayed unmatched. The germline gives CDR1 SEHNR, CDR2 FQNEAQ (reference sequence). The CDR3 length is 14 residues. The CDR3 sequence: CASSSTGGGETQYF. As DNA, the CDR3 is TGTGCCAGCAGTTCTACAGGGGGCGGGGAGACCCAGTACTTC.

The chain uses TRBV5-1 and TRBJ1-2, with 7 bases identical to TRBD1. This CDR3 has 14 amino acids. Germline lookup yields CDR1 SGHRS and CDR2 YFSETQ. Trimming at V came to 0 bases and at J to 4 bases, leaving 3 bases not matched to a gene. Here the CDR3 DNA reads TGCGCCAGCAGCTTGGGGGACAGAGTCTATGGCTACACCTTC. It codes for CASSLGDRVYGYTF.

CDR3 region: CASWGTGPMGGVTDTQYF. The CDR3 DNA reads as TGTGCCAGTTGGGGGACAGGCCCCATGGGGGGGGTGACGGATACGCAGTATTTT. The chain couples TRBV25-1 to TRBJ2-3, with a possible D match to TRBD1 (8 bases). The CDR3 is 18 residues long. Germline lookup yields CDR1 MGHDK and CDR2 SYGVNS. Trimming took 9 bases from V and 6 from J, leaving 31 bases between them.

The rearrangement uses TRBV6-5 and TRBJ1-1; D possibly corresponds to TRBD1 (6 bases). Trimming shortened V by 9 bases and J by 2 bases, and 16 bases separated the two germline ends. Germline assignment: CDR1 MNHEY and CDR2 SVGAGI. The CDR3 has 14 amino acids. CDR3 region: CASQPGHHNTEAFF. The CDR3 nucleotides read TGTGCCAGTCAACCGGGACACCATAACACTGAAGCTTTCTTT.

This clone was recorded a few times. For the CDR3, the DNA is TGTGCCAGCAGCTTAGCAGGGACAGGGAGAAGGACTGAAGCTTTCTTT. Translating gives CASSLAGTGRRTEAFF. The chain employs TRBV7-9 and TRBJ1-1; 9 bases align to TRBD1. Unmatched junction bases numbered 7, after V lost 0 bases and J lost 5 bases. CDR3 length: 16 residues. Germline lookup yields CDR1 SEHNR and CDR2 FQNEAQ (reference sequence).

The V and J genes are TRBV5-8 and TRBJ1-3, with unresolved D. This CDR3 is 14 amino acids long. The V end lost 0 bases, the J end lost 6 bases, and 10 bases lay between the germline ends. Germline assignment: CDR1 SGHTS and CDR2 YDEGEE. CDR3 protein: CASSLAGRENTIYF. CDR3 DNA sequence: TGTGCCAGCAGCTTGGCGGGGAGAGAAAACACCATATATTTT.

This chain connects TRBV2 to TRBJ2-7; 7 nucleotides line up with TRBD2. CDR1 is SNHLY and CDR2 is FYNNEI in the germline V gene. With V trimmed by 2 bases and J by 0 bases, 4 bases remained unmatched. This CDR3 region has 15 residues. CDR3 loop: CASSEWSGASYEQYF. CDR3 coding DNA: TGTGCCAGCAGTGAATGGAGCGGGGCCTCCTACGAGCAGTACTTC.

The J gene is TRBJ2-5, the V gene TRBV7-9; D is unresolved. V lost 2 bases and J lost 0, with 7 bases in between. This CDR3 has 14 residues. Per the germline V gene, CDR1 is SEHNR and CDR2 is FQNEAQ (reference sequence). DNA of the CDR3: TGTGCCAGCAGCTTAAATGTATACCAAGAGACCCAGTACTTC. It translates to CASSLNVYQETQYF.

The chain joins TRBV18 to TRBJ2-5, with unresolved D. Germline CDR1 KGHSH, CDR2 LQKENI. V was shortened by 1 base and J by 1 base, with 13 bases between the two germline ends. This CDR3 has 16 amino acids. Here the CDR3 reads CASSPRQVGPQETQYF. CDR3 nucleotides: TGTGCCAGCTCACCACGCCAGGTGGGTCCCCAAGAGACCCAGTACTTC.

The chain carries TRBV5-1 and TRBJ1-2; no clear D gene. The V gene's germline CDR1 is SGHRS and CDR2 YFSETQ. This CDR3 region has 16 residues. The ends were cut back, 0 bases at V and 0 bases at J, with 12 bases in the middle. The DNA for the CDR3 is TGCGCCAGCAGCTTGGGCCCAGGAGGGTCTAACTATGGCTACACCTTC. It yields the protein CASSLGPGGSNYGYTF.

The V call is TRBV18, the J call TRBJ2-7, with TRBD1 matching 8 bases. CDR1 is KGHSH, CDR2 LQKENI, per germline. V lost 1 base and J lost 1; bases outside the gene matches: 3. The CDR3 consists of 15 residues. The CDR3 DNA reads as TGTGCCAGCTCACCACAAGGACAGGGTTCCTACGAGCAGTACTTC. This translates into CASSPQGQGSYEQYF.

The J gene is TRBJ2-2, the V gene TRBV6-4; D perhaps matches TRBD1 (5 bases). CDR3 length: 12 amino acids. V was pared by 2 bases and J by 7 bases, with 5 bases between. Germline loops: CDR1 MRHNA, CDR2 SNTAGT. For the CDR3, the DNA is TGTGCCAGCAGTGACCAGGGCGGGGAGCTGTTTTTT. Its protein is CASSDQGGELFF.

The chain carries TRBV6-5 and TRBJ1-5, with a possible D match to TRBD1 (6 bases). From germline, CDR1 is MNHEY and CDR2 SVGAGI. The CDR3 totals 16 residues. Deletions cut 0 bases from V and 4 bases from J, with 13 bases between. This chain's CDR3 is CASSYSSRGINQPQHF. The CDR3 DNA sequence: TGTGCCAGCAGTTACTCGAGTAGGGGGATAAATCAGCCCCAGCATTTT.

This chain uses TRBV10-1 with TRBJ2-4; D may be TRBD1 (7 bases). Germline CDR1 is WNHNN and CDR2 is SYGVQD (reference sequence). The CDR3 covers 18 residues. V lost 7 bases and J 2 bases, leaving 24 bases between the germline ends. The CDR3 loop is CASTAGLYRDSPKNIQYF. The CDR3, as DNA: TGCGCCAGCACCGCGGGGCTGTATCGGGACAGCCCCAAAAACATTCAGTACTTC.

This clone is a singleton in its sample. This chain joins TRBV28 and TRBJ2-7; 9 nucleotides agree with TRBD1. J was trimmed by 3 bases and V by 6 bases; bases with no gene match: 6. This CDR3 is built from 14 residues. CDR1 and CDR2 from the germline V gene are MDHEN and SYDVKM. The CDR3 bases are TGTGCCAGCAGCACAGGGGGCTTCAACTACGAGCAGTACTTC. This codes for CASSTGGFNYEQYF.

This clone has more than one count but fewer than ten. The chain combines TRBV15 with TRBJ2-7; tentatively, D is TRBD1 (5 bases). The germline gives CDR1 LNHNV, CDR2 YYDKDF (reference sequence). The CDR3 totals 15 residues. V was cut by 0 bases and J by 5 bases, with 14 bases left in between. In DNA form, the CDR3 reads TGTGCCACCAGCAGAGATAGGGGCCCTCTAAACGAGCAGTACTTC. Encoded protein: CATSRDRGPLNEQYF.

The chain couples TRBV19 to TRBJ1-2; TRBD1 aligns across 10 bases. Germline V gene sequence: CDR1 LNHDA, CDR2 SQIVND (reference sequence). This CDR3 is built from 14 residues. The V segment lost 7 bases and the J segment 6 bases; nucleotides outside the gene matches: 8. In nucleotides, the CDR3 is TGTGCCAGTAAATTCGACAGGGGGCTCCATGGCTACACCTTC. Encoded protein: CASKFDRGLHGYTF.

The V and J genes are TRBV4-2 and TRBJ2-1, with 9 bases fitting TRBD2. The CDR3 runs 15 residues. Germline V gene sequence: CDR1 LGHNA, CDR2 YNFKEQ. The ends lost 1 base at V and 7 bases at J; junction bases unmatched: 5. For the CDR3, the DNA is TGTGCCAGCAGCCAAGGGGCTAGCGGGGTAAATGAGCAGTTCTTC. This gives the protein CASSQGASGVNEQFF.

The rearrangement links TRBV24-1 to TRBJ1-1, with D possibly matching TRBD1 (6 bases). V gave up 7 bases and J gave up 1 base, with 12 bases separating them. This CDR3 has 14 amino acids. Germline CDR1 KGHDR, CDR2 SFDVKD. Here the CDR3 reads CATREDSTNTEAFF. The CDR3 DNA is TGTGCCACCAGAGAGGACAGCACGAACACTGAAGCTTTCTTT.

This chain connects TRBV2 to TRBJ2-3, with 7 bases that match TRBD1. This CDR3 has 15 amino acids. Germline CDR1 reads SNHLY; CDR2 reads FYNNEI. Trimming at V came to 2 bases and at J to 2 bases, leaving 4 bases not matched to a gene. CDR3 loop: CASSERGQNTDTQYF. In DNA, the CDR3 is TGTGCCAGCAGTGAAAGGGGGCAAAACACAGATACGCAGTATTTT.

The chain couples TRBV7-2 to TRBJ1-3, with D tentatively TRBD1 (6 bases). The CDR3 consists of 16 residues. V lost 5 bases and J lost 4, with 18 bases in between. Germline CDR1 and CDR2: SGHTA and FQGNSA. This CDR3 is CASSTPGQLKGNTIYF. The CDR3 bases are TGTGCCAGCAGCACACCCGGACAGCTTAAGGGAAACACCATATATTTT.

The rearrangement uses TRBV3-1 (or the pseudogene TRBV3-2) and TRBJ2-3, with D possibly matching TRBD2 (7 bases). V gave up 0 bases and J gave up 4 bases, with 20 bases separating them. CDR3 length equals 18 residues. The germline CDR1 and CDR2 sequences are LGHDT and YNNKEL (reference sequence). The CDR3 spells CASSQDPEGGHLADTQYF. CDR3 DNA: TGTGCCAGCAGCCAAGATCCTGAGGGGGGGCATTTGGCAGATACGCAGTATTTT.

This clone was picked up a small number of times. The chain joins TRBV19 to TRBJ1-2; TRBD1 matches at 10 bases. V shed 9 bases and J 7 bases; nucleotides not matched to a gene: 14. Germline loops: CDR1 LNHDA, CDR2 SQIVND (reference sequence). The CDR3 has 15 residues. The CDR3 sequence: CASWTGGINPLGYTF. CDR3 nucleotide sequence: TGTGCCAGCTGGACAGGGGGAATCAACCCCCTTGGCTACACCTTC.

The chain employs TRBV29-1 and TRBJ2-6; D ambiguous. The ends were cut back, 4 bases at V and 0 bases at J, with 10 bases in the middle. This CDR3 has 15 amino acids. CDR1 SQVTM and CDR2 ANQGSEA come from the germline V gene. This CDR3 reads CSVVPESSGANVLTF. CDR3 nucleotide sequence: TGCAGCGTTGTCCCCGAGAGCTCTGGGGCCAACGTCCTGACTTTC. The whole variable domain, remainder taken from reference TRBV29-1 and TRBJ2-6, is SAVISQKPSRDICQRGTSLTIQCQVDSQVTMMFWYRQQPGQSLTLIATANQGSEATYESGFVIDKFPISRPNLTFSTLTVSNMSPEDSSIYLCSVVPESSGANVLTFGAGSRLTVL.

The V and J genes are TRBV4-1 and TRBJ2-3, with 8 bases that match TRBD2. The CDR3 has 16 amino acids. The germline V gene has CDR1 MGHRA and CDR2 YSYEKL. V dropped 1 base and J dropped 1; count of bases not matched to a gene: 4. The CDR3 bases are TGCGCCAGCAGCCAAGGACGGGGGGGCGGCACAGATACGCAGTATTTT. It translates to CASSQGRGGGTDTQYF.

This clone came up once. V and J are TRBV23-1 and TRBJ2-7; TRBD2 agrees at 9 bases. TRBV23-1 is noted as an ORF with a role that remains uncertain. The V gene end was trimmed by 0 bases and the J gene end by 3 bases; junction bases not matched to a gene: 6. CDR3 size: 16 residues. CDR3 amino acids: CASSQSARAGGYEQYF. The DNA of the CDR3 is TGCGCCAGCAGTCAATCGGCCCGAGCGGGGGGCTACGAGCAGTACTTC.